The 9 T cell receptor beta chains below come from one sample, sequenced in a study of T-cell reconstitution after alpha-beta-depleted transplantation in children (dated by TCRdb to the mid-2010s). The library was obtained by PCR. Sequencing used an Illumina HiSeq 2500. TCR libraries were prepared with molecular barcoding, using unique molecular identifiers to normalize TCRbeta repertoire quantification. In-frame beta chains were kept once TCRdb had trimmed the public reads at Q25 with fastp and called clones with MiXCR. Rows are combined by CDR3 protein, so each entry shows the most common genes and DNA. The sample data list approximately 390,000 distinct CDR3 sequences, and 11% of these were observed just once. The ten most abundant clones make up about 5% of the sample. The sample consisted of PBMCs from the stem cell graft donor, taken from the stem cell graft. Receptors were obtained from a human donor who donated a stem cell graft to a child with acute myeloid leukemia.

CDR3 sequence: CASSQEPTGPVYNSPLHF. DNA for the CDR3: TGTGCCAGCAGCCAGGAGCCGACGGGACCGGTCTATAATTCACCCCTCCACTTT. The chain joins TRBV4-2 to TRBJ1-6, with D possibly matching TRBD1 (5 bases). The germline CDR1 and CDR2 sequences are LGHNA and YNFKEQ. V shed 3 bases and J shed 3 bases, with 18 bases lying between them. The CDR3 totals 18 residues.

This rearrangement joins TRBV5-5 to TRBJ1-5; D call uncertain. CDR3 size: 16 residues. V was clipped by 0 bases and J by 1 base, with 11 bases between them. Germline-derived CDR1 and CDR2 are SGHKS and YYEKEE (reference sequence). CDR3 protein: CASSLGVGPSNQPQHF. CDR3 DNA: TGTGCCAGCAGCTTGGGCGTAGGACCAAGCAATCAGCCCCAGCATTTT.

This clonotype was detected a few times. V usage is TRBV20-1 and J usage is TRBJ1-1; D gene ambiguous. CDR1 is DFQATT and CDR2 is SNEGSKA in the germline V gene (reference sequence). V was pared by 0 bases and J by 4 bases, with 12 bases between. CDR3 length equals 14 residues. The CDR3 DNA follows: TGCAGTGCTAGAGACAGCACTGGAGGCACTGAAGCTTTCTTT. It codes for CSARDSTGGTEAFF.

This clonotype has a count of ten or more. This chain links TRBV29-1 with TRBJ2-1; a weak D match, TRBD2 (5 bases). Germline CDR1 SQVTM, CDR2 ANQGSEA. The CDR3 runs 12 residues. The germline V and J ends were trimmed by 4 bases and 8 bases, with 12 bases remaining between them. DNA for the CDR3: TGCAGCGTTGCTCGGGCGGAGGATGAGCAGTTCTTC. It codes for CSVARAEDEQFF.

This chain joins TRBV10-3 and TRBJ2-3; D is possibly TRBD1 (6 bases). With 3 bases removed from V and 6 bases from J, the gap between germline ends came to 16 bases. The CDR3 contains 15 residues. From germline, CDR1 is ENHRY and CDR2 SYGVKD. This CDR3 is CAISDAQGGKDTQYF. The CDR3 DNA reads TGTGCCATCAGTGACGCACAGGGCGGTAAGGATACGCAGTATTTT.

In DNA form, the CDR3 reads TGTGCCAATGGGGACGCGGGTCGCACTGAAGCTTTCTTT. Its translation is CANGDAGRTEAFF. V is TRBV5-4 and J is TRBJ1-1, with a tentative D call TRBD1 (5 bases). The germline V gene encodes CDR1 SGHNT and CDR2 YYREEE (reference sequence). The CDR3 length is 13 residues. V shed 9 bases and J shed 4 bases, with 16 bases lying between them.

The chain carries TRBV12-3 or TRBV12-4 and TRBJ1-5; 7 bases fit TRBD1. The trim removed 6 bases at V and 10 bases at J, leaving 6 bases unmatched. The CDR3 contains 12 residues. The CDR3 reads CASSPRQGPQHF. In DNA, the CDR3 is TGTGCCAGCAGCCCGAGACAGGGCCCCCAGCATTTT.

Ten or more counts support this clonotype. The rearrangement uses TRBV20-1 and TRBJ1-6; 9 bases agree with TRBD1. J gave up 10 bases and V 5 bases, and 6 bases lay outside the gene matches. The germline gives CDR1 DFQATT, CDR2 SNEGSKA (reference sequence). This CDR3 has 13 amino acids. CDR3 nucleotide sequence: TGCAGTGCTCCCCCGGGACAGGGATCACCCCTCCACTTT. Amino acids: CSAPPGQGSPLHF.

This chain links TRBV24-1 with TRBJ2-2; 13 bases line up with TRBD2. The V and J ends lost 4 bases and 7 bases, in that order; junction bases with no gene match: 8. The CDR3 is 17 residues long. Looked up from germline, CDR1 is KGHDR and CDR2 is SFDVKD. The CDR3 sequence is CATSETSGRASDGELFF. The CDR3 DNA reads as TGTGCCACCAGTGAAACTAGCGGGAGGGCCTCGGACGGGGAGCTGTTTTTT.